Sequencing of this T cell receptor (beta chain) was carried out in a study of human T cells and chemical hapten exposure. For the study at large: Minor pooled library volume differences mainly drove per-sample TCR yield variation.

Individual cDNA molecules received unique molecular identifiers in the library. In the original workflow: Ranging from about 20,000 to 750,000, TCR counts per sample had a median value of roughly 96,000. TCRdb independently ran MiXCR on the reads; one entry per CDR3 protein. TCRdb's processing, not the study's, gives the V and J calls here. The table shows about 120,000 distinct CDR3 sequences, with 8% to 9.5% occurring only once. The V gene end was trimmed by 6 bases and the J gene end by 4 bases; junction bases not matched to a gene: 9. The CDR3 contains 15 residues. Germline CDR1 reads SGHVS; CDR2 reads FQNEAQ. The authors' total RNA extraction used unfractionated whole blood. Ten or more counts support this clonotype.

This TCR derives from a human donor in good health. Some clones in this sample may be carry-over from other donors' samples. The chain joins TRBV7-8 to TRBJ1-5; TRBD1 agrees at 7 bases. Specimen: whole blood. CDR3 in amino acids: CASSSRDSLNQPQHF. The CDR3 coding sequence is TGTGCCAGCAGTTCGAGGGACAGCTTAAATCAGCCCCAGCATTTT.